This T cell receptor (beta chain) was obtained from a study of T cells after yellow fever vaccination. Study-wide context: Preparation used SMART-Seq v4 Ultra Low Input for the low-cell-number fractions.

Via MiXCR, TCRdb re-called the 5' RACE reads, giving one row per CDR3 protein. The sample lists 500,000 to 650,000 distinct CDR3 sequences, around 16% occurring once. This clonotype has just a few counts. The antigen is not known. This CDR3 is built from 15 residues. V was trimmed by 0 bases and J by 3 bases, leaving 12 bases between them. Germline-derived CDR1 and CDR2 are LNHNV and YYDKDF (reference sequence). Study-level points and caveats: Only a minor proportion of clonotypes was detected across both CD4 and CD8 compartments. Contamination of FACS-sorted repertoires by abundant clonotypes from the bulk population could occur. The booster saw the reappearance of most primary-vaccination clones (around 96% CD4, 88% CD8).

This receptor was identified in a man younger than 35 who received the YFV17D yellow fever vaccine. This sequence joins TRBV15 and TRBJ2-7, with D tentatively TRBD1 (5 bases). Sample: PBMCs, taken 5 to 6 days after the first yellow fever vaccination. This chain's CDR3 is CATSRDLNTGYEQYF. For the CDR3, the DNA is TGTGCCACCAGCAGAGATTTGAACACAGGCTACGAGCAGTACTTC.